The source of this T cell receptor (beta chain) is a study of siplizumab effects on memory and regulatory T cells. Overall study results and limits: Proliferating Tregs in siplizumab cultures were never verified as suppressive.

About this clone: Its specificity is not known.

J lost 6 bases, V lost 0 bases, and 6 bases had no gene match. The CDR3 is 15 amino acids. This table comes from immunoSEQ multiplex PCR, and its TCRdb copy is limited to in-frame clones, with some not included. The sample carries 100,000 to 120,000 clones, 93% recorded once. This clonotype originated in a human donor in good health. The sample taken for sequencing was CD4+ T cells sorted from blood. The chain recombines TRBV23-1 with TRBJ1-2, with 8 positions matching TRBD1. TRBV23-1 is classed as an ORF, of uncertain function. CDR3: CASSQSEPTGDGYTF. The CDR3 DNA reads TGCGCCAGCAGTCAATCGGAACCGACAGGGGATGGCTACACCTTC.